This T cell receptor beta chain was obtained from a study of T cell responses to AZD1222 COVID-19 vaccine. Notes on the study in general: Donors skewed white British and female; clonal diversity was possibly underestimated. Unmutated variant regions reportedly attract nearly half of all spike-specific TCRs. Of the AZD1222 recipients, only 5 to 7 were seropositive at baseline.

Remarks on this clone: Its antigen remains unidentified.

The CDR3 consists of 17 residues. The V and J ends lost 6 bases and 0 bases, in that order; junction bases with no gene match: 4. Germline lookup yields CDR1 MGHRA and CDR2 YSYEKL. Some clones are missing from TCRdb's copy, which holds only in-frame ones; the method was immunoSEQ multiplex PCR. The sample has about 130,000 clones, around 87% seen once; the top ten hold 8% to 13%. The sequenced sample was peripheral blood, obtained on day 0 of AZD1222 vaccination. This chain connects TRBV4-1 to TRBJ2-3, with TRBD2 matching over 15 bases. The sequence was collected from an adult in good health. The CDR3 loop reads CASRGLAGGTSTDTQYF. CDR3 DNA: TGCGCCAGCAGGGGACTAGCGGGGGGCACTAGCACAGATACGCAGTATTTT.